These 27 T cell receptor beta chains were sequenced from one sample in a study of cytomegalovirus exposure and HLA in healthy donors. PCR involved 60 Vbeta and 13 Jbeta primers. Profiled with immunoSEQ multiplex PCR; TCRdb holds only in-frame clones, not every one. The sample consists of some 130,000 clones, roughly two thirds of them appearing once. Material: PBMCs. These receptor sequences come from a man aged 30 to 39 in good health and CMV-seropositive.

The chain couples TRBV6-1 to TRBJ2-1; D is undetermined. The CDR3 totals 17 residues. V dropped 2 bases and J dropped 0 bases, with 14 bases sitting between them. Germline V gene lookup returns CDR1 MNHNS and CDR2 SASEGT. CDR3 protein: CASSEWAPPGSYNEQFF. The CDR3 bases are TGTGCCAGCAGTGAATGGGCCCCCCCCGGCTCCTACAATGAGCAGTTCTTC.

This clone was counted between two and nine times. The V call is TRBV2, the J call TRBJ2-5; D not certain. The CDR3 is 13 residues long. Germline lookup yields CDR1 SNHLY and CDR2 FYNNEI. V gave up 6 bases and J gave up 4 bases, with 12 bases separating them. DNA for the CDR3: TGTGCCAGCAGCGCTCGACAAGGAGAGACCCAGTACTTC. It specifies CASSARQGETQYF.

The V gene is TRBV4-1, the J gene TRBJ1-1; 11 nucleotides align to TRBD1. This CDR3 has 14 residues. The V gene's germline CDR1 is MGHRA and CDR2 YSYEKL. V lost 2 bases, J lost 10 bases, and 6 bases stayed unmatched. The CDR3 nucleotides are TGCGCCAGCAGCCAACAAACGGGACAGGGGGTAGCTTTCTTT. As protein: CASSQQTGQGVAFF.

The V and J genes are TRBV29-1 and TRBJ1-2; D not certain. The CDR3 length is 13 residues. Trimming shortened V by 0 bases and J by 4 bases, and 9 bases separated the two germline ends. Germline assignment: CDR1 SQVTM and CDR2 ANQGSEA. The CDR3 DNA reads as TGCAGCGTTGAAGACGGCAGGTTCTATGGCTACACCTTC. This translates into CSVEDGRFYGYTF.

The V call is TRBV6-1, the J call TRBJ1-5; 7 nucleotides line up with TRBD1. V lost 6 bases to trimming and J lost 4 bases; unmatched junction nucleotides: 3. CDR3 length equals 13 residues. Germline loops: CDR1 MNHNS, CDR2 SASEGT. As DNA, the CDR3 is TGTGCCAGCAGGGCGACAGGGAATCAGCCCCAGCATTTT. Its translation: CASRATGNQPQHF.

This rearrangement joins TRBV18 to TRBJ2-1; D ambiguous. CDR3 length: 13 amino acids. Trimming took 5 bases from V and 2 from J, leaving 7 bases between them. The germline V gene encodes CDR1 KGHSH and CDR2 LQKENI. The CDR3 DNA sequence: TGTGCCAGCTCAACAACCCCCTACAATGAGCAGTTCTTC. Its protein product is CASSTTPYNEQFF.

The rearrangement joins TRBV7-9 to TRBJ2-5, with 7 bases identical to TRBD2. J lost 5 bases, V lost 5 bases, and 8 bases had no gene match. Germline assignment: CDR1 SEHNR and CDR2 FQNEAQ (reference sequence). CDR3 length: 14 amino acids. In DNA form, the CDR3 reads TGTGCCAGCAGCGCCGGGGGAGGGGTGGAGACCCAGTACTTC. This sequence encodes CASSAGGGVETQYF.

The rearrangement joins TRBV15 to TRBJ2-3, with 7 bases aligning to TRBD1. Trimming took 3 bases from V and 2 from J; bases not matched to a gene: 5. This CDR3 region has 15 residues. The germline V gene has CDR1 LNHNV and CDR2 YYDKDF (reference sequence). Written as DNA, the CDR3 is TGTGCCACCAGCAGGAGGGACAGCTTCACAGATACGCAGTATTTT. It yields the protein CATSRRDSFTDTQYF.

This clone was seen only once. The V gene is TRBV9, the J gene TRBJ2-4; maybe TRBD1 (5 bases). V dropped 3 bases and J dropped 3 bases, with 13 bases sitting between them. CDR1 and CDR2 (germline): SGDLS, YYNGEE. The CDR3 totals 15 residues. CDR3 sequence reads: CASSAPTDSKNIQYF. CDR3 nucleotide sequence: TGTGCCAGCAGCGCCCCGACAGATAGCAAAAACATTCAGTACTTC.

This clone appeared a few times. J is TRBJ2-4 and V is TRBV2, with 7 positions matching TRBD2. Germline values: CDR1 SNHLY, CDR2 FYNNEI. The CDR3 is made up of 13 amino acids. J lost 8 bases, V lost 6 bases, and 7 bases had no gene match. In DNA form, the CDR3 reads TGTGCCAGCAGCGGGGAGGGGTGGCACATTCAGTACTTC. The encoded protein is CASSGEGWHIQYF.

The rearrangement links TRBV2 to TRBJ1-1; tentative D call: TRBD1 (5 bases). The length of the CDR3 is 15 residues. Trimming shortened V by 6 bases and J by 1 base, and 15 bases separated the two germline ends. Looked up from germline, CDR1 is SNHLY and CDR2 is FYNNEI. The CDR3, as DNA: TGTGCCAGCAGCCGGGGGGGGGTCTCGAACACTGAAGCTTTCTTT. It encodes CASSRGGVSNTEAFF.

This chain joins TRBV7-6 and TRBJ2-7; 10 positions agree with TRBD2. J lost 3 bases, V lost 1 base, and 6 bases had no gene match. The CDR3 is 16 residues long. Germline V CDR1 and CDR2: SGHVS, FNYEAQ. CDR3: CASSLGPQREGYEQYF. The DNA of the CDR3 is TGTGCCAGCAGCTTAGGGCCCCAGCGGGAGGGCTACGAGCAGTACTTC. The full variable domain, completed using reference TRBV7-6 and TRBJ2-7, is GAGVSQSPRYKVTKRGQDVALRCDPISGHVSLYWYRQALGQGPEFLTYFNYEAQQDKSGLPNDRFSAERPEGSISTLTIQRTEQRDSAMYRCASSLGPQREGYEQYFGPGTRLTVT.

This chain uses TRBV28 with TRBJ1-4; 7 positions agree with TRBD1. The ends lost 3 bases at V and 4 bases at J; junction bases unmatched: 2. Germline V gives CDR1 MDHEN, CDR2 SYDVKM. The CDR3 contains 14 residues. CDR3 protein: CASSLTGSNEKLFF. The CDR3 DNA is TGTGCCAGCAGTTTGACAGGGAGTAATGAAAAACTGTTTTTT.

The chain uses TRBV6-5 and TRBJ2-5; 7 nucleotides agree with TRBD1. The J call is uncertain, as TRBJ2-7 better fits the DNA end. Germline CDR1 is MNHEY and CDR2 is SVGAGI. The CDR3 spans 14 residues. The CDR3 DNA is TGTGCCAGCAGTCCGGGACAGCTTCTTTACGAGCAGTACTTC. Translating gives CASSPGQLLYEQYF.

Only a few counts were recorded for this clone. The chain combines TRBV11-3 with TRBJ2-2; the match to TRBD2 covers 7 bases. CDR3 size: 17 residues. Losses at the gene ends were 1 base for V and 1 base for J; bases not matched to a gene: 6. Germline loops: CDR1 SGHNT, CDR2 YENEEA. The CDR3 region has the DNA TGTGCCAGCAGCTTAGGCCAAGCGGGGATGAACACCGGGGAGCTGTTTTTT. This codes for CASSLGQAGMNTGELFF.

The chain joins TRBV7-6 to TRBJ2-2, with TRBD2 matching over 16 bases. The CDR3 has 20 residues. Germline V gene lookup returns CDR1 SGHVS and CDR2 FNYEAQ. V lost 4 bases and J lost 0; bases outside the gene matches: 8. The CDR3 protein is CASSSKGLAGGTSNTGELFF. For the CDR3, the DNA is TGTGCCAGCAGCTCCAAGGGACTAGCGGGAGGGACTTCGAACACCGGGGAGCTGTTTTTT.

The rearrangement links TRBV7-2 to TRBJ2-1; TRBD2 aligns across 7 bases. This CDR3 region has 15 residues. V trimming: 3 bases; J trimming: 9 bases; junction bases outside the gene matches: 11. Germline CDR1 SGHTA, CDR2 FQGNSA. The chain's CDR3 is CASSLVGRYGGEQFF. DNA of the CDR3: TGTGCCAGCAGCTTGGTCGGGAGGTACGGTGGTGAGCAGTTCTTC.

The chain is built from TRBV7-8 and TRBJ2-7; weak D call: TRBD1 (6 bases). The germline gives CDR1 SGHVS, CDR2 FQNEAQ. This CDR3 comprises 15 residues. V lost 5 bases, J lost 0 bases, and 14 bases lay in between. The CDR3 sequence is CASSARGDISYEQYF. The CDR3 DNA sequence: TGTGCCAGCAGCGCCAGGGGCGATATCTCCTACGAGCAGTACTTC.

The CDR3 bases are TGTGCCATCTCCCGCGGATATTCATACTCCTACGAGCAGTACTTC. Its protein is CAISRGYSYSYEQYF. The chain recombines TRBV6-5 with TRBJ2-5; D unresolved. The closer fit of TRBJ2-7 to the DNA end suggests the J call may be wrong. The CDR3 is made up of 15 amino acids. Germline V gene lookup returns CDR1 MNHEY and CDR2 SVGAGI.

V is TRBV6-4 and J is TRBJ2-7, with D possibly matching TRBD2 (6 bases). The germline V gene encodes CDR1 MRHNA and CDR2 SNTAGT. There are 15 residues in the CDR3. Deletions cut 4 bases from V and 5 bases from J, with 18 bases between. The CDR3 protein is CASSVRAGSTHEQYF. CDR3 coding DNA: TGTGCCAGCAGTGTACGGGCGGGATCGACCCACGAGCAGTACTTC.

The gene calls are TRBV5-8 and TRBJ2-5, with 10 bases aligning to TRBD1. Germline CDR1 and CDR2: SGHTS and YDEGEE. This CDR3 comprises 15 residues. After removal of 4 bases from V and 2 bases from J, the junction contained 5 bases not matched to a gene. CDR3 protein: CASSPGQGVQETQYF. The CDR3 nucleotides are TGTGCCAGCAGCCCAGGACAGGGGGTACAAGAGACCCAGTACTTC.

In this sample, this clone turned up once. The chain has TRBV11-3 and TRBJ2-5; maybe TRBD2 (5 bases). Trimming took 5 bases from V and 7 from J, leaving 14 bases between them. The CDR3 extends over 13 amino acids. CDR1 is SGHNT, CDR2 YENEEA, per germline. This chain's CDR3 is CASSPTGLGTQYF. DNA for the CDR3: TGTGCCAGCAGCCCGACGGGATTGGGGACCCAGTACTTC.

The genes are TRBV5-1 and TRBJ1-3; no definite D call. This CDR3 is built from 16 residues. Germline V gene data show CDR1 as SGHRS and CDR2 as YFSETQ. The V and J ends lost 3 bases and 0 bases respectively, with 13 bases between them. Here the CDR3 DNA reads TGCGCCAGCAGCTCTTTGACACTCCGCTCTGGAAACACCATATATTTT. Translation: CASSSLTLRSGNTIYF.

This clone has only a few counts. Other nucleotide sequences from this sample produce the same CDR3. CDR3 loop: CASSLALAGAYNEQFF. The CDR3 DNA sequence: TGTGCCAGCAGCTTAGCGCTAGCGGGGGCCTACAATGAGCAGTTCTTC. The chain is built from TRBV7-9 and TRBJ2-1; 10 bases line up with TRBD2. Germline-derived CDR1 and CDR2 are SEHNR and FQNEAQ (reference sequence). Germline trimming cut 0 bases from V and 2 bases from J; bases unmatched to any gene: 1. The CDR3 is 16 residues long.

The chain employs TRBV18 and TRBJ1-1, with unresolved D. The CDR3 totals 13 residues. The ends were cut back, 5 bases at V and 2 bases at J, with 9 bases in the middle. CDR1 and CDR2 (germline): KGHSH, LQKENI. In DNA, the CDR3 is TGTGCCAGCTCAGGCCAGTCAAACACTGAAGCTTTCTTT. It specifies CASSGQSNTEAFF. The whole variable domain, remainder taken from reference TRBV18 and TRBJ1-1, is NAGVMQNPRHLVRRRGQEARLRCSPMKGHSHVYWYRQLPEEGLKFMVYLQKENIIDESGMPKERFSAEFPKEGPSILRIQQVVRGDSAAYFCASSGQSNTEAFFGQGTRLTVV.

This clone came up once. This sequence joins TRBV27 and TRBJ2-1; 13 bases match TRBD2. V was clipped by 1 base and J by 8 bases; unmatched bases: 2. CDR3 length: 15 amino acids. In germline, CDR1 is MNHEY, CDR2 SMNVEV (reference sequence). CDR3 sequence reads: CASSLLGLAGYEQFF. DNA of the CDR3: TGTGCCAGCAGTTTATTGGGACTAGCGGGATATGAGCAGTTCTTC.

CDR3 in amino acids: CASSLSLVPGTQYF. The CDR3 region has the DNA TGCGCCAGCAGCTTAAGTTTGGTTCCAGGGACCCAGTACTTC. The V and J genes are TRBV5-1 and TRBJ2-5; D is uncertain. The CDR3 runs to 14 residues. Germline-derived CDR1 and CDR2 are SGHRS and YFSETQ. The germline V and J ends were trimmed by 2 bases and 7 bases, with 15 bases remaining between them. The variable domain in full, with the rest retrieved from reference TRBV5-1 and TRBJ2-5, is KAGVTQTPRYLIKTRGQQVTLSCSPISGHRSVSWYQQTPGQGLQFLFEYFSETQRNKGNFPGRFSGRQFSNSRSEMNVSTLELGDSALYLCASSLSLVPGTQYFGPGTRLLVL.